The 7 T cell receptor beta chains below all came from one sample that was sequenced in a study of OX40 agonist ivuxolimab in advanced cancers. Produced via immunoSEQ multiplex PCR; TCRdb's table is partial and in-frame only. The sample has around 20,000 clones; roughly four fifths are singletons. Here the sequenced sample was CD4+ or CD8+ T cells sorted from blood, taken in a trial of the OX40 agonist ivuxolimab. Receptors were obtained from an adult with an advanced solid tumor such as melanoma, head and neck, liver or kidney cancer.

This chain connects TRBV6-5 to TRBJ2-7, with 9 bases matching TRBD1. V trimming: 6 bases; J trimming: 2 bases; junction bases outside the gene matches: 8. Looked up from germline, CDR1 is MNHEY and CDR2 is SVGAGI. The CDR3 runs to 15 residues. DNA of the CDR3: TGTGCCAGCAGCATACGGGGACAGGGAGCCTACGAGCAGTACTTC. It codes for CASSIRGQGAYEQYF.

This clone turned up a few times. This chain links TRBV7-9 with TRBJ1-5; 8 bases match TRBD1. Germline V gives CDR1 SEHNR, CDR2 FQNEAQ (reference sequence). The V and J ends lost 5 bases and 0 bases, in that order; junction bases with no gene match: 3. The CDR3 has 15 amino acids. CDR3 amino acids: CASSAGGFSNQPQHF. CDR3 nucleotides: TGTGCCAGCAGCGCAGGGGGCTTTAGCAATCAGCCCCAGCATTTT.

The chain links TRBV6-5 to TRBJ1-4; D is undetermined. V lost 6 bases and J 8 bases, leaving 19 bases between the germline ends. This CDR3 comprises 15 residues. Germline V gene sequence: CDR1 MNHEY, CDR2 SVGAGI. For the CDR3, the DNA is TGTGCCAGCAGGCTTAGAGGCAGCCGGAGCGAAAAACTGTTTTTT. Amino acids: CASRLRGSRSEKLFF.

By sample fraction, this clone is medium-sized. The chain combines TRBV7-8 with TRBJ2-2; D is unclear. The germline V and J ends were trimmed by 4 bases and 6 bases, with 12 bases remaining between them. There are 14 residues in the CDR3. In germline, CDR1 is SGHVS, CDR2 FQNEAQ. CDR3 sequence reads: CASSSSRVPGELFF. The CDR3 DNA reads TGTGCCAGCAGCTCAAGTCGGGTCCCCGGGGAGCTGTTTTTT.

V gene TRBV11-2 combines with J gene TRBJ2-7; D could derive from TRBD1 or TRBD2 (6 bases each). This CDR3 has 16 amino acids. The germline CDR1 and CDR2 sequences are SGHAT and FQNNGV. The V and J ends lost 5 bases and 4 bases respectively, with 21 bases between them. CDR3: CASSQIGGLRRYEQYF. For the CDR3, the DNA is TGTGCCAGCAGCCAGATAGGGGGACTCCGGCGATACGAGCAGTACTTC.

J is TRBJ2-3 and V is TRBV9; D is uncertain. Germline CDR1 SGDLS, CDR2 YYNGEE. Trimming removed 1 base at V and 0 bases at J, with 6 bases between. The CDR3 consists of 14 residues. The CDR3 coding sequence is TGTGCCAGCAGCGTACTCCGTAGCACAGATACGCAGTATTTT. Its protein product is CASSVLRSTDTQYF.

The chain is built from TRBV5-6 and TRBJ2-2; TRBD1 or TRBD2 may be the D gene (5 bases each). The ends were cut back, 3 bases at V and 5 bases at J, with 20 bases in the middle. CDR3 length: 17 residues. The germline CDR1 and CDR2 sequences are SGHDT and YYEEEE. The CDR3, as DNA: TGTGCCAGCAGCTGGGGACGGGGACCCATCGGAACCGGGGAGCTGTTTTTT. This translates into CASSWGRGPIGTGELFF.